This T cell receptor (beta chain) was identified during a study of T-cell memory formation after mild COVID-19 (dated by TCRdb to about 2021). For the study in its entirety: Most TCR sequence clusters were specific to one of the two donors. The cohort was made up of two young adult volunteers, one female and one male, who were previously healthy. T-cell clones expanding and contracting after mild COVID-19 in two donors were tracked by longitudinal TCRalpha and TCRbeta repertoire sequencing.

The sample was run on an Illumina NovaSeq 6000. Using 5'RACE with constant-segment primers, TCRalpha and TCRbeta cDNA libraries were constructed, with sample barcodes and unique molecular identifiers added in the process. RNA was extracted from every sample with Trizol reagent. The libraries were amplified in two PCR steps, and the second step added a second sample barcode and Illumina TruSeq adapters. Sequencing of the libraries was done on an Illumina NovaSeq, producing 2 x 150 bp paired-end reads. The authors' analysis ran thus. Reads were demultiplexed and collapsed into UMI-guided consensus sequences with migec v1.2.7. Using mixcr v2.1.11, UMI consensuses were aligned to TRA and TRB V and J templates and then assembled into clonotypes. A clonotype was counted as expanded or contracted only if both edgeR and NoisET called the change significant, with noise models trained on biological replicates. For edgeR calls, the cutoffs were a false discovery rate-adjusted p below 0.01 and a log2 fold-change threshold of 1. PCA with hierarchical clustering of max-normalized trajectories of the 1000 most abundant clonotypes was used as exploratory dynamics analysis. Separately sequenced CD4+ and CD8+ repertoires were used to assign the CD4 or CD8 phenotype of responding clones. TCRdb's own reprocessing of the public reads used fastp at Q25 and MiXCR and kept productive beta chains. Entries that share a CDR3 protein sequence are merged under the most common genes and DNA. TCRdb's processing, not the authors' own work, is the source of the V and J calls. Counted in this sample were 450,000 to 650,000 distinct CDR3 sequences; around 20% of them appeared once. The ten top clones hold roughly an eighth of the sample.

At the junction V is shortened by 3 bases and J by 6 bases, with 12 bases in between. The cysteine opens and the phenylalanine closes a CDR3 of 13 amino acids. Only the CDR3 DNA stays, 39 bases, in frame from base 1. Broader findings and caveats from the paper: Some responding clones were detected in pre-infection memory, suggesting pre-existing cross-reactive memory T cells joined the SARS-CoV-2 response. Whether the second-wave clones peaking on day 37 were SARS-CoV-2 specific was not confirmed. The study included only a couple of mild cases, and larger cohorts that include severe cases with pre-infection samples were judged to be necessary. Contracting CD4+ clones turned up mainly in the CM and EM memory subsets, whereas EMRA was where CD8+ clones were enriched. Clones that contracted from day 15 to 85 showed balanced CD4/CD8 phenotypes, whereas a second wave of clones that expanded from day 15 to 37 leaned towards CD4+.

Ficoll-Paque density gradient centrifugation was the method used to isolate PBMCs. This clonotype has a handful of counts. Its cognate antigen has yet to be identified. Per-base quality was not reported, and no clone a single base away is much larger than it. The sequence derives from an adult woman who had mild COVID-19 (a few samples of this study predate the infection). The sample titles of this study are shuffled in the database, so cell type and time point are left out; the donor was told from shared clones. This chain joins TRBV12-3 or TRBV12-4 to TRBJ2-7, with TRBD1 perhaps the D gene, on 5 matching bases. The sample taken for sequencing was PBMCs or a T cell subset sorted from them (not recorded which). The CDR3 corresponds to CASSLDKSSEQYF. The nucleotide sequence reads as follows: TGTGCCAGCAGTTTGGACAAGTCCAGCGAGCAGTACTTC.